These 16 T cell receptor beta chains were sequenced from one sample in a study of T cell responses to AZD1222 COVID-19 vaccine. Produced via immunoSEQ multiplex PCR; TCRdb's table is partial and in-frame only. Of about 160,000 clones in the sample, roughly 90% are singletons; the top ten hold about 1.5%. The sample was peripheral blood, taken on day 0 of AZD1222 vaccination. These receptors were obtained from an adult in good health.

V is TRBV7-2 and J is TRBJ2-3; TRBD1 matches 9 bases. Germline assignment: CDR1 SGHTA and CDR2 FQGNSA. The CDR3 consists of 14 residues. Trimming at V came to 5 bases and at J to 7 bases, leaving 7 bases not matched to a gene. The CDR3 loop reads CASSIGQGMNTQYF. The CDR3 DNA reads as TGTGCCAGCAGCATAGGACAGGGGATGAATACGCAGTATTTT.

V usage is TRBV5-1 and J usage is TRBJ1-1; 11 nucleotides line up with TRBD1. CDR3 size: 14 residues. The V gene end was trimmed by 4 bases and the J gene end by 5 bases; junction bases not matched to a gene: 4. Germline-derived CDR1 and CDR2 are SGHRS and YFSETQ. The DNA for the CDR3 is TGCGCCAGCAGCCCGGGGACAGGGGGGACTGAAGCTTTCTTT. It is translated as CASSPGTGGTEAFF.

The chain has TRBV30 and TRBJ2-1; D is possibly TRBD2 (5 bases). There are 13 residues in the CDR3. Trimming left V 3 bases short and J 3 bases short, with 9 bases between. The V gene's germline CDR1 is GTSNPN and CDR2 SVGIG (reference sequence). The CDR3 DNA reads as TGTGCCTGGAGCGGGGTAGTCTACAATGAGCAGTTCTTC. Encoded protein: CAWSGVVYNEQFF.

The rearrangement joins TRBV16 to TRBJ1-2; possible D gene TRBD1, 5 bases. V lost 4 bases, J lost 2 bases, and 8 bases lay in between. Germline V CDR1 and CDR2: KGHSY, FQNENV. The CDR3 loop spans 13 amino acids. CDR3 in DNA: TGTGCCAGCAGCCCGACAGAAAACTATGGCTACACCTTC. It is translated as CASSPTENYGYTF.

This chain uses TRBV16 with TRBJ2-3; 10 bases are a match to TRBD1. V lost 4 bases to trimming and J lost 6 bases; unmatched junction nucleotides: 7. Looked up from germline, CDR1 is KGHSY and CDR2 is FQNENV. The CDR3 covers 15 residues. The DNA for the CDR3 is TGTGCCAGCAGCCGACAGGGGGCGAAAGACGATACGCAGTATTTT. Translation gives CASSRQGAKDDTQYF. Supplemented by reference TRBV16 and TRBJ2-3, the full variable domain reads GEEVAQTPKHLVRGEGQKAKLYCAPIKGHSYVFWYQQVLKNEFKFLISFQNENVFDETGMPKERFSAKCLPNSPCSLEIQATKLEDSAVYFCASSRQGAKDDTQYFGPGTRLTVL.

This clone was counted between two and nine times. This sequence joins TRBV12-5 and TRBJ2-3, with TRBD2 identical over 8 bases. Germline CDR1 is LGHNT and CDR2 is FRNRAP. J was trimmed by 2 bases and V by 1 base; bases with no gene match: 5. The CDR3 loop spans 16 amino acids. The CDR3, as DNA: TGTGCTAGTGGTTTGGGAATAGCGGGATACACAGATACGCAGTATTTT. Translated: CASGLGIAGYTDTQYF.

The chain carries TRBV7-2 and TRBJ2-1; 10 bases fit TRBD2. Germline V CDR1 and CDR2: SGHTA, FQGNSA. The CDR3 runs to 14 residues. The V gene end was trimmed by 2 bases and the J gene end by 6 bases; junction bases not matched to a gene: 1. CDR3 sequence reads: CASSLLAGANEQFF. As DNA, the CDR3 is TGTGCCAGCAGCTTACTAGCGGGAGCCAATGAGCAGTTCTTC.

The chain is built from TRBV12-5 and TRBJ2-7, with TRBD2 as a possible D gene (6 bases). The V gene's germline CDR1 is LGHNT and CDR2 FRNRAP. This CDR3 is built from 18 residues. Trimming pared 0 bases from V and 0 bases from J, leaving 18 bases between. CDR3 nucleotide sequence: TGTGCTAGTGGTTTGGTAATGACGGCTAGCGCTAGCTCCTACGAGCAGTACTTC. Its translation is CASGLVMTASASSYEQYF.

The chain combines TRBV9 with TRBJ2-7, with D possibly being TRBD2 (5 bases). Deletions cut 4 bases from V and 6 bases from J, with 11 bases between. This CDR3 contains 12 residues. Looked up from germline, CDR1 is SGDLS and CDR2 is YYNGEE. The CDR3 reads CASSPQSGEQYF. In nucleotides, the CDR3 is TGTGCCAGCAGCCCTCAGAGCGGCGAGCAGTACTTC.

V usage is TRBV19 and J usage is TRBJ1-2; 7 bases line up with TRBD1. After removal of 5 bases from V and 4 bases from J, the junction contained 4 bases not matched to a gene. The CDR3 length is 13 residues. Germline V CDR1 and CDR2: LNHDA, SQIVND (reference sequence). The CDR3 bases are TGTGCCAGTAGTCGGCAGGGGGGCTATGGCTACACCTTC. The encoded protein is CASSRQGGYGYTF. The variable domain in full, completed from reference TRBV19 and TRBJ1-2, reads DGGITQSPKYLFRKEGQNVTLSCEQNLNHDAMYWYRQDPGQGLRLIYYSQIVNDFQKGDIAEGYSVSREKKESFPLTVTSAQKNPTAFYLCASSRQGGYGYTFGSGTRLTVV.

The chain uses TRBV5-1 and TRBJ2-1, with 8 bases identical to TRBD2. The CDR3 contains 17 residues. Germline V gives CDR1 SGHRS, CDR2 YFSETQ. The V segment lost 5 bases and the J segment 5 bases; nucleotides outside the gene matches: 15. CDR3 coding DNA: TGCGCCAGCAGGCGATCACGAGCGGGGGAAAAAAACAATGAGCAGTTCTTC. Protein product: CASRRSRAGEKNNEQFF.

The chain couples TRBV12-5 to TRBJ2-1; possible D gene TRBD2, 7 bases. Germline V gene data show CDR1 as LGHNT and CDR2 as FRNRAP. The V end lost 0 bases, the J end lost 8 bases, and 23 bases lay between the germline ends. The CDR3 runs 18 residues. Here the CDR3 DNA reads TGTGCTAGTGGTTTGGTAAGCGGGGTTTTACAGGGCCCCCATGAGCAGTTCTTC. Its protein is CASGLVSGVLQGPHEQFF.

The chain links TRBV29-1 to TRBJ2-1; 8 nucleotides match TRBD2. The trim removed 6 bases at V and 9 bases at J, leaving 7 bases unmatched. Germline CDR1 reads SQVTM; CDR2 reads ANQGSEA. The CDR3 is made up of 12 amino acids. CDR3 region: CSVTRGGFEQFF. For the CDR3, the DNA is TGCAGCGTCACCCGGGGGGGGTTTGAGCAGTTCTTC.

This clone was seen only a few times. V usage is TRBV2 and J usage is TRBJ2-7; D is uncertain. In germline, CDR1 is SNHLY, CDR2 FYNNEI. The CDR3 is 15 residues long. V lost 1 base and J 6 bases, leaving 16 bases between the germline ends. The CDR3 loop is CASSEDPMAASEQYF. The CDR3 DNA reads TGTGCCAGCAGTGAAGATCCCATGGCCGCTAGCGAGCAGTACTTC.

The chain couples TRBV19 to TRBJ2-2, with TRBD1 matching 8 bases. The CDR3 has 17 residues. Germline trimming cut 1 base from V and 5 bases from J; bases unmatched to any gene: 9. The germline CDR1 and CDR2 sequences are LNHDA and SQIVND (reference sequence). In DNA, the CDR3 is TGTGCCAGTAGTATAGGAGTACCCAGGGGGCGGACCGGGGAGCTGTTTTTT. This sequence encodes CASSIGVPRGRTGELFF.

There are a few counts of this clone. The chain recombines TRBV21-1 with TRBJ2-3; TRBD2 was called by the table and not checked on the DNA. TRBV21-1 corresponds to a pseudogene. This CDR3 is 15 amino acids long. The CDR3 nucleotides read TGTGCCAGCAGCAAAGAAGGGACTAGGGATGCTAGGCAGTATTTT. Residues: CASSKEGTRDARQYF.